Below are 10 T cell receptor beta chains sequenced from a single sample in a study of blood T cell repertoires in COVID-19. Assay used: immunoSEQ multiplex PCR; TCRdb lists only in-frame clones, some missing. The sample carries 200,000 to 300,000 clones, over 75% recorded once. Sequencing used peripheral blood. Receptors originate from a human donor in a cohort sampled during active COVID-19.

This clone appeared once. The chain employs TRBV7-8 and TRBJ2-1; 9 nucleotides match TRBD1. Germline loops: CDR1 SGHVS, CDR2 FQNEAQ. This CDR3 spans 18 amino acids. The J segment lost 1 base and the V segment lost 2 bases, leaving 9 bases of the junction unmatched. The CDR3: CASSLSGTGLGSYNEQFF. CDR3 bases: TGTGCCAGCAGCTTAAGTGGGACAGGGCTCGGTTCCTACAATGAGCAGTTCTTC.

This clone was recorded a few times. V and J are TRBV9 and TRBJ2-1; a weak D match, TRBD1 (5 bases). Trimming took off 0 bases at V and 4 bases at J, with 8 bases between the two ends. The CDR3 length is 14 residues. Germline assignment: CDR1 SGDLS and CDR2 YYNGEE. DNA of the CDR3: TGTGCCAGCAGCGTAGCCCAGGGTTACAATGAGCAGTTCTTC. Its protein is CASSVAQGYNEQFF.

The chain employs TRBV6-1 and TRBJ1-4; D is unresolved. Trimming took 3 bases from V and 8 from J, leaving 10 bases between them. The CDR3 covers 13 residues. From germline, CDR1 is MNHNS and CDR2 SASEGT. The CDR3 protein is CASSDLGREKLFF. CDR3 coding DNA: TGTGCCAGCAGTGATCTAGGAAGGGAAAAACTGTTTTTT.

The V call is TRBV7-9, the J call TRBJ1-6; a weak D match, TRBD1 (5 bases). Germline CDR1 and CDR2: SEHNR and FQNEAQ (reference sequence). This CDR3 comprises 15 residues. The germline V and J ends were trimmed by 1 base and 6 bases, with 10 bases remaining between them. CDR3 sequence reads: CASSLVQGFNSPLHF. The DNA for the CDR3 is TGTGCCAGCAGCTTAGTTCAGGGTTTTAATTCACCCCTCCACTTT.

This sequence joins TRBV9 and TRBJ2-3; 7 nucleotides line up with TRBD2. Germline V gene data show CDR1 as SGDLS and CDR2 as YYNGEE. The CDR3 runs 14 residues. Unmatched junction bases numbered 7, after V lost 7 bases and J lost 2 bases. CDR3 amino acids: CASGGGSTTDTQYF. The DNA of the CDR3 is TGTGCCAGCGGCGGCGGGAGCACCACAGATACGCAGTATTTT.

This clone was found a few times. The chain links TRBV7-2 to TRBJ1-3, with D tentatively TRBD1 (6 bases). CDR1 and CDR2 (germline): SGHTA, FQGNSA. Between the trimmed V and J ends, which lost 5 bases and 2 bases, there was a span of 13 bases. This CDR3 has 15 amino acids. CDR3 DNA: TGTGCCAGCAGCCTACAGGGATCGCCTGGAAACACCATATATTTT. Its protein product is CASSLQGSPGNTIYF.

This clone was observed once. This chain connects TRBV5-1 to TRBJ2-5, with D possibly matching TRBD2 (5 bases). The CDR3 covers 14 residues. CDR1 and CDR2 from the germline V gene are SGHRS and YFSETQ. The ends were cut back, 5 bases at V and 1 base at J, with 12 bases in the middle. The CDR3 region has the DNA TGCGCCAGCAGTCGGACTCCCTCCCAAGAGACCCAGTACTTC. Amino acids: CASSRTPSQETQYF.

This clone appeared a few times. V gene TRBV6-6 combines with J gene TRBJ1-1; 7 positions match TRBD1. The CDR3 totals 14 residues. Germline CDR1 is MNHNY and CDR2 is SVGAGI (reference sequence). V trimming: 6 bases; J trimming: 1 base; junction bases outside the gene matches: 5. The CDR3 loop reads CASSKTGPNTEAFF. The CDR3 DNA reads as TGTGCCAGCAGCAAGACAGGGCCGAACACTGAAGCTTTCTTT.

V and J are TRBV6-5 and TRBJ1-3; unclear D gene. Trimming stripped 2 bases from V and 0 bases from J, with 11 bases between. Germline loops: CDR1 MNHEY, CDR2 SVGAGI. This CDR3 spans 16 amino acids. The CDR3 region is CASSYTGVNSGNTIYF. CDR3 in DNA: TGTGCCAGCAGTTACACCGGGGTAAACTCTGGAAACACCATATATTTT.

This chain's CDR3 is CASSLGAVAGALREQFF. DNA of the CDR3: TGCGCCAGCAGCTTGGGGGCCGTAGCGGGGGCGCTCAGGGAGCAGTTCTTC. V is TRBV5-1 and J is TRBJ2-1, with 9 nucleotides matching TRBD2. V was clipped by 0 bases and J by 10 bases; unmatched bases: 14. CDR3 size: 17 residues. The germline gives CDR1 SGHRS, CDR2 YFSETQ. Full variable domain (outside the CDR3, taken from reference TRBV5-1 and TRBJ2-1): KAGVTQTPRYLIKTRGQQVTLSCSPISGHRSVSWYQQTPGQGLQFLFEYFSETQRNKGNFPGRFSGRQFSNSRSEMNVSTLELGDSALYLCASSLGAVAGALREQFFGPGTRLTVL.